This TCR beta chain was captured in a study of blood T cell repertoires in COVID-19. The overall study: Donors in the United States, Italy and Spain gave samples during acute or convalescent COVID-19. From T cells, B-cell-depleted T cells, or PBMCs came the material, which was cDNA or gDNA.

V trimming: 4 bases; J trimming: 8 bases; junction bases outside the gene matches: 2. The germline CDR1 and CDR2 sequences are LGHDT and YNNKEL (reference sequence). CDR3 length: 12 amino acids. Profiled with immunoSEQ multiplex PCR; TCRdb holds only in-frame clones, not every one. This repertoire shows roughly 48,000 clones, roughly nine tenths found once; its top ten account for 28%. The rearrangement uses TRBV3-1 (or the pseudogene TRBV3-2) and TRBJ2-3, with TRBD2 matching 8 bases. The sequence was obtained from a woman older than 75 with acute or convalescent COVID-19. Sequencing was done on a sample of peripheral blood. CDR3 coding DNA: TGTGCCAGCAGCCCGGGGGGGAGTACGCAGTATTTT. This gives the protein CASSPGGSTQYF.